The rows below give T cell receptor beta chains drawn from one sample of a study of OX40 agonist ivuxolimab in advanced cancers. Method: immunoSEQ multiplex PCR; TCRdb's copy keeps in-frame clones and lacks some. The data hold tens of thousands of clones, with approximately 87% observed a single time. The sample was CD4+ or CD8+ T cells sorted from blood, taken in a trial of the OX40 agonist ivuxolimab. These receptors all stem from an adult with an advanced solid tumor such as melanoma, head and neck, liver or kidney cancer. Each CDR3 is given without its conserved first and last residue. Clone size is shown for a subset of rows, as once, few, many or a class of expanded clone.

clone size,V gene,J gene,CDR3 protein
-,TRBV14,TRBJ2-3,ASSHRGEQDTQY
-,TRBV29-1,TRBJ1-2,SVDRDGYT
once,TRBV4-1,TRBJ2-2,ASSQAGTSNTGELF
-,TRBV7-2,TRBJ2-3,ASSPISVDTQY
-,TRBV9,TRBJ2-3,ASSVYTSTDTQY
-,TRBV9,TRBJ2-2,ASSVAGARELF
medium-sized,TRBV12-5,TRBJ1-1,ASGLAQTVWSTEAF
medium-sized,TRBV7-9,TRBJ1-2,ASTRGTGEGYT
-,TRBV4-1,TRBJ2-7,ASSQDLLTYEQY
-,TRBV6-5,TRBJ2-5,ASSRRTGLRETQY
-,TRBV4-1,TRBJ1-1,ASSQAGGLYTEAF
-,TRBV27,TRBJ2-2,ASSELGSGLVNTGELF
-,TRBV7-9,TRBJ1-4,ASSQVMFWRRLF
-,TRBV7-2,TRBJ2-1,ASSPGRGKTYNEQF
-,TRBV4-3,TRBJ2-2,ASSQLSTGELF
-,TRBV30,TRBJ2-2,AWSVRTVVARNTGELF
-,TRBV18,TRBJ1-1,ASSPRGIFEMGNTEAF
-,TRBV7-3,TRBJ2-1,ASGSSLAGAYNEQF
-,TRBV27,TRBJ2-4,ASTPRAGGPIGAKNIQY
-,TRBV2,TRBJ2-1,ASMTSSGLEQF
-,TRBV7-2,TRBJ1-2,ASSLLGGDYGYT
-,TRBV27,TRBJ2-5,ASSLWADYQETQY
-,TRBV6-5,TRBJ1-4,ASSYGGDLNEKLF
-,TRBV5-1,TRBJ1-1,ASSLGQGVTEAF
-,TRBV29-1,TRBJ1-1,SVASLNTEAF
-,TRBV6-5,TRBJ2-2,ASSYSDGLDTGELF
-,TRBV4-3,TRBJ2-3,ASSQDSGRGTDTQY
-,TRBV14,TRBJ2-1,ASSPRGGIEQF
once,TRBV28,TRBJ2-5,ASSFLAGQPRGETQY
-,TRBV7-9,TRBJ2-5,ASSARAHSGRWQETQY
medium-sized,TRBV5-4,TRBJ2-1,ASSLAREQF
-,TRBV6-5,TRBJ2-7,ASSYQGMNNEQY
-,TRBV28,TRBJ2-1,ASSLRTGSTYNEQF
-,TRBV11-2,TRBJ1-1,ASSLSEEAF
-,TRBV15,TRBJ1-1,ATSRDLGITEAF
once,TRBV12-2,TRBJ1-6,ASRPHYGTREINSPLH
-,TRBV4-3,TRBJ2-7,ASSQDLLAVVYEQY